A selection of T cell receptor beta chains follows, all from one sample in a study of cytomegalovirus exposure and HLA in healthy donors. Method: immunoSEQ multiplex PCR; TCRdb's copy keeps in-frame clones and lacks some. Of over 200,000 clones in the sample, roughly four fifths were seen once. The sample taken for sequencing was PBMCs. These receptors were obtained from a woman aged 40-49 years in good health and CMV-seronegative. CDR3s leave out the opening cysteine and the closing phenylalanine or tryptophan. The D gene is left open where the match is weak.

.	TRBV7-8	13	TRBJ1-2	ASSPLWASQYGYT
TRBD2	TRBV29-1	14	TRBJ2-1	SVEGILAGAKNEQF
.	TRBV7-9	13	TRBJ1-1	SSSFLQGRGTEAF
.	TRBV29-1	12	TRBJ1-1	SVERVFRDTEAF
TRBD1	TRBV18	12	TRBJ2-5	ASSPGTAQETQY
.	TRBV5-4	13	TRBJ1-2	ASSLSLTGIYGYT
.	TRBV20-1	9	TRBJ1-1	SAETPGEAF
.	TRBV10-2	12	TRBJ2-1	ASAIGGAPGEQF
TRBD1	TRBV13	15	TRBJ2-1	ASSLSYRDSYYNEQF
.	TRBV13	15	TRBJ2-5	ASSYSTGTPAQETQY
TRBD1	TRBV6-5	13	TRBJ1-5	ASSWGQGGNQPQH
TRBD1	TRBV7-2	13	TRBJ2-5	ASSLETGGRETQY
TRBD2	TRBV7-3	13	TRBJ2-1	ASSLVAGGRNEQF
TRBD1	TRBV9	13	TRBJ2-2	ASSGTDRGAGELF
.	TRBV5-1	13	TRBJ2-5	ASSLAQARRETQY
TRBD1	TRBV5-6	12	TRBJ1-6	ASTTGTGNSPLH
.	TRBV11-2	16	TRBJ2-1	ASSFSLLAPSPSNEQF
TRBD1	TRBV6-6	11	TRBJ1-2	ASSGGQGYGYT
TRBD1	TRBV19	11	TRBJ2-7	ASSMGQGYEQY
.	TRBV2	12	TRBJ2-6	ASYGLSGANVLT
TRBD1	TRBV9	14	TRBJ2-1	ASSVVGQGTYNEQF
TRBD2	TRBV10-2	13	TRBJ2-3	ASSTAGGYTDTQY
TRBD2	TRBV6-4	13	TRBJ2-1	ASRPRGGAVNEQF
.	TRBV11-1	12	TRBJ1-1	ASSLDLSGNEAF
TRBD1	TRBV28	18	TRBJ1-4	ASSPPPWDSSRATNEKLF
.	TRBV19	9	TRBJ2-3	ASSILDTQY
TRBD1	TRBV19	15	TRBJ2-1	ASSIVPWDRGRYEQF
.	TRBV4-2	14	TRBJ1-2	ASSQDPRREGYGYT
.	TRBV6-1	14	TRBJ1-2	ASSGSRQDSNYGYT
TRBD1	TRBV10-1	15	TRBJ2-2	ASSGPGTETNTGELF
.	TRBV5-4	10	TRBJ1-6	ASSLTGAPLH
.	TRBV4-3	12	TRBJ2-3	ASSQGSLSDTQY
TRBD2	TRBV29-1	14	TRBJ2-5	SVENLSGGDQETQY
.	TRBV2	13	TRBJ2-1	ASSNRESSYNEQF
.	TRBV6-1	13	TRBJ2-1	ASSEALPGWNEQF
.	TRBV5-5	14	TRBJ2-7	ASSPGEERSSYEQY
.	TRBV5-1	12	TRBJ1-2	ASSPGGRGDGYT
TRBD2	TRBV5-1	13	TRBJ2-7	ASSLAASGSYEQY
TRBD1	TRBV2	11	TRBJ1-1	ASLDRVNTEAF
.	TRBV19	11	TRBJ2-5	ASSIRTQETQY
TRBD1	TRBV6-1	12	TRBJ2-7	ASRRRDRGYEQY
TRBD2	TRBV7-8	13	TRBJ2-7	ASSLEAGSSYEQY
.	TRBV25-1	11	TRBJ2-7	ASSDRVTYEQY
TRBD1	TRBV7-2	12	TRBJ1-2	ASSFDRGSYGYT
.	TRBV27	12	TRBJ2-1	ASSFDRSYNEQF
.	TRBV11-2	13	TRBJ1-5	ASSLGGRVDQPQH
.	TRBV7-6	11	TRBJ2-3	ASSLGLTDTQY